Listed here is a single T cell receptor beta chain. The antigen is unknown. The data belong to a study of vaccination effects on CD4 cells after COVID-19. Expansion with viral peptide pools was applied to antigen-specific CD4+ T cells by the ViraFEST assay prior to sequencing. Culture proceeded for 10 days, and CD4+ T cells were then isolated. The individual was infected with SARS-CoV-2 between March and December 2020, as confirmed by PCR. Two-dose BNT162b2 or mRNA-1273 vaccination was given to participants. In the cultures, half the medium was exchanged for IL-2 medium on days 3 and 7. Whole-study results and caveats: There was marked clonal contraction among infection- and vaccine-induced clones late after vaccination.

This table comes from immunoSEQ multiplex PCR, and its TCRdb copy is limited to in-frame clones, with some not included. Of under 15,000 clones listed, roughly 66% were seen once; the top ten hold around 35%. Germline V CDR1 and CDR2: ENHRY, SYGVKD. Trimming left V 6 bases short and J 0 bases short, with 12 bases between. The length of the CDR3 is 15 residues. The material was CD4+ T cells from PBMCs cultured with HCoV-NL63 spike peptides, obtained after COVID-19 vaccination. The receptor was derived from a human donor who had a prior SARS-CoV-2 infection. The chain links TRBV10-3 to TRBJ2-1; D unresolved. CDR3 protein: CAISPTINSYNEQFF. CDR3 bases: TGTGCCATCAGCCCCACTATCAACTCCTACAATGAGCAGTTCTTC.